The 19 T cell receptor beta chains below all came from one sample that was sequenced in a study of blood T cells in healthy people across ages. Sample-barcoded 5' priming and a J-beta primer mix drove a second PCR of about 6 to 12 cycles. TCRdb independently ran MiXCR on the 5' RACE reads; one entry per CDR3 protein. The sample has over a million distinct CDR3 sequences, about 42% seen once. Material: blood. The receptors here all came from a woman aged 18-35 years in good health.

Here the CDR3 reads CASSLGTNSYNEQYF. The DNA for the CDR3 is TGTGCCAGCAGTTTAGGGACTAACTCCTACAATGAGCAGTACTTC. This chain connects TRBV12-3 or TRBV12-4 to TRBJ2-1; tentatively, D is TRBD2 (6 bases). Near its end, the DNA agrees better with TRBJ2-7, so the J call may be wrong. The CDR3 is 15 amino acids.

This clonotype was detected ten times or more. The gene calls are TRBV9 and TRBJ2-3; D may be TRBD1 or TRBD2 (5 bases each). Trimming removed 3 bases from V and 1 base from J, with 15 bases in between. The length of the CDR3 is 16 residues. Germline-derived CDR1 and CDR2 are SGDLS and YYNGEE. The CDR3 DNA is TGTGCCAGCAGCGGACGTACTAGGGGACGCACAGATACGCAGTATTTT. It specifies CASSGRTRGRTDTQYF.

This sequence joins TRBV20-1 and TRBJ2-2, with 7 bases aligning to TRBD1. The CDR3 sequence is 14 residues long. Germline V gene lookup returns CDR1 DFQATT and CDR2 SNEGSKA (reference sequence). Trimming cost V 6 bases and J 5 bases; bases outside gene matches: 9. The CDR3 protein is CSALRQGVTGELFF. The CDR3 DNA follows: TGCAGTGCCCTAAGGCAGGGGGTAACCGGGGAGCTGTTTTTT.

The CDR3: CSAPRRAGGMNTEAFF. CDR3 sequence (DNA): TGCAGTGCCCCCCGTCGAGCAGGGGGAATGAACACTGAAGCTTTCTTT. The chain employs TRBV20-1 and TRBJ1-1, with TRBD1 identical over 7 bases. Germline CDR1 DFQATT, CDR2 SNEGSKA (reference sequence). With V trimmed by 6 bases and J by 0 bases, 13 bases remained unmatched. CDR3 size: 16 residues.

This chain uses TRBV11-2 with TRBJ2-7; 14 nucleotides align to TRBD2. The CDR3 spans 17 residues. V was pared by 1 base and J by 4 bases, with 6 bases of the junction left unmatched. Germline V gives CDR1 SGHAT, CDR2 FQNNGV. CDR3 DNA: TGTGCCAGCAGCTTAGCGGGACTAGCGGGAGTCTTTTACGAGCAGTACTTC. Translated, it gives CASSLAGLAGVFYEQYF.

This clonotype was seen at least ten times. The chain has TRBV6-2 or TRBV6-3 and TRBJ2-1; TRBD2 might be the D (5 bases). Germline assignment: CDR1 MNHEY and CDR2 SVGEGT. V gave up 10 bases and J gave up 6 bases, with 16 bases separating them. The CDR3 extends over 13 amino acids. CDR3 in DNA: TGTGCCACCTCCACTAGAGTCGGCAATGAGCAGTTCTTC. It translates to CATSTRVGNEQFF.

The chain links TRBV12-3 or TRBV12-4 to TRBJ1-5; 7 positions agree with TRBD1. V trimming: 6 bases; J trimming: 2 bases; junction bases outside the gene matches: 7. The CDR3 length is 15 residues. CDR3 bases: TGTGCCAGCAGCCCGACAGGGTATGGCAATCAGCCCCAGCATTTT. Protein product: CASSPTGYGNQPQHF.

The chain employs TRBV5-1 and TRBJ2-3; 7 nucleotides match TRBD1. The CDR3 is 16 amino acids. The germline V gene encodes CDR1 SGHRS and CDR2 YFSETQ. Losses at the gene ends were 2 bases for V and 5 bases for J; bases not matched to a gene: 11. The CDR3 loop reads CASSFGLSGGLDTQYF. CDR3 coding DNA: TGCGCCAGCAGCTTTGGATTGTCAGGGGGTTTAGATACGCAGTATTTT.

The chain couples TRBV4-1 to TRBJ2-7; either TRBD1 or TRBD2 may fit D (5 bases each). Germline V lookup: CDR1 MGHRA, CDR2 YSYEKL. This CDR3 has 17 residues. V was pared by 3 bases and J by 2 bases, with 20 bases between. This CDR3 reads CASSQSAGTGPTYEQYF. CDR3 DNA sequence: TGCGCCAGCAGCCAGTCTGCCGGGACCGGGCCAACCTACGAGCAGTACTTC.

This clonotype appeared many times. CDR3 bases: TGTGCCAGCAGTTTATCCCTTCGACAGGGGTACTACGAGCAGTACTTC. It codes for CASSLSLRQGYYEQYF. The chain has TRBV27 and TRBJ2-7; 8 positions match TRBD1. Per the germline V gene, CDR1 is MNHEY and CDR2 is SMNVEV (reference sequence). The CDR3 extends over 16 amino acids. V shed 0 bases, J shed 3 bases, and the junction held 7 bases outside the gene matches.

This clonotype was counted a few times. J is TRBJ2-7 and V is TRBV27, with TRBD1 as a possible D gene (6 bases). The CDR3 contains 16 residues. Germline V gene sequence: CDR1 MNHEY, CDR2 SMNVEV (reference sequence). The ends were cut back, 5 bases at V and 5 bases at J, with 22 bases in the middle. The CDR3 region is CASSRTVSGALDEQYF. CDR3 DNA: TGTGCCAGCAGTAGGACAGTTTCTGGCGCATTGGACGAGCAGTACTTC.

The chain joins TRBV7-2 to TRBJ2-7, with D tentatively TRBD1 (5 bases). The end of the DNA is better explained by TRBJ2-5, so the J call may be wrong. CDR1 is SGHTA and CDR2 is FQGNSA in the germline V gene. This CDR3 comprises 13 residues. The CDR3 loop reads CASSSRQWETQYF. CDR3 sequence (DNA): TGTGCCAGCAGCTCGAGACAGTGGGAGACCCAGTACTTC.

This clonotype has a handful of counts. This chain connects TRBV12-3 or TRBV12-4 to TRBJ2-5; 11 nucleotides match TRBD2. Matching the DNA end better, TRBJ2-7 makes the J call doubtful. CDR3 length equals 15 residues. The CDR3 is CASSFLAGGGYEQYF. The DNA for the CDR3 is TGTGCCAGCAGTTTCCTAGCGGGGGGCGGGTACGAGCAGTACTTC.

This chain joins TRBV6-5 and TRBJ2-1; possible D gene TRBD1, 6 bases. V lost 0 bases, J lost 8 bases, and 11 bases lay in between. Germline loops: CDR1 MNHEY, CDR2 SVGAGI. The CDR3 loop spans 14 amino acids. This CDR3 reads CASSYSSGGDEQFF. CDR3 nucleotide sequence: TGTGCCAGCAGTTACTCGAGTGGGGGCGATGAGCAGTTCTTC.

The chain uses TRBV4-3 and TRBJ2-4; D uncertain. The J call may be incorrect, as the DNA end agrees better with TRBJ2-7. The CDR3 loop spans 15 amino acids. The germline V gene encodes CDR1 LGHNA and CDR2 YSLEER. CDR3 residues: CASSQGTQNSYEQYF. As DNA, the CDR3 is TGCGCCAGCAGCCAAGGGACCCAAAACTCCTACGAGCAGTACTTC.

This clonotype was observed at least ten times. CDR3 amino acids: CSARDRDGGADTGELFF. CDR3 bases: TGCAGTGCTAGAGATCGGGACGGGGGGGCCGACACCGGGGAGCTGTTTTTT. J is TRBJ2-2 and V is TRBV20-1; TRBD2 matches at 8 bases. Germline-derived CDR1 and CDR2 are DFQATT and SNEGSKA (reference sequence). J was trimmed by 3 bases and V by 0 bases; bases with no gene match: 9. The CDR3 is 17 amino acids.

This rearrangement joins TRBV4-3 to TRBJ1-2; D uncertain. The CDR3 has 17 amino acids. CDR1 is LGHNA, CDR2 YSLEER, per germline. With 0 bases removed from V and 0 bases from J, the gap between germline ends came to 14 bases. This CDR3 reads CASSQDMLGAANYGYTF. The CDR3 DNA reads as TGCGCCAGCAGCCAAGATATGTTAGGTGCAGCTAACTATGGCTACACCTTC.

This clonotype was detected only once. V usage is TRBV20-1 and J usage is TRBJ2-1, with a weak D call TRBD1 (6 bases). V was cut by 4 bases and J by 6 bases, with 16 bases left in between. The CDR3 spans 14 residues. The germline V gene encodes CDR1 DFQATT and CDR2 SNEGSKA (reference sequence). The CDR3, as DNA: TGCAGTGCTACCGGGACACCCAGCCTCAATGAGCAGTTCTTC. It is translated as CSATGTPSLNEQFF.

This clonotype was detected only a few times. The chain employs TRBV29-1 and TRBJ2-1, with 9 bases identical to TRBD1. The CDR3 consists of 14 residues. Germline V lookup: CDR1 SQVTM, CDR2 ANQGSEA. Trimming at V came to 5 bases and at J to 2 bases, leaving 4 bases not matched to a gene. CDR3 loop: CSVRDRATYNEQFF. For the CDR3, the DNA is TGCAGCGTTAGGGACAGGGCTACCTACAATGAGCAGTTCTTC.